This T cell receptor beta chain originates from a study of long-term antiretroviral therapy in people with HIV (dated by TCRdb to between 2021 and 2022). In terms of the full investigation: The earliest samples were collected roughly a decade before the 2015 WHO recommendation for immediate ART, at a time when ART was usually postponed until CD4 counts fell. No cross-contamination during QIAcube processing turned up in test extractions that ran a monoclonal T-cell line alongside 33 polyclonal samples. A total of roughly 200 cryopreserved PBMC samples came from 30 or so adults with confirmed HIV infection and were collected serially over a mean of roughly six years (range 1-12). Eleven of the 30 participants with HIV were female. A retrospective serial study tested whether changes in peripheral blood TRB repertoire composition and diversity were associated with ART initiation and durable HIV suppression.

Taken from the germline V gene (reference sequence), the CDR1 and CDR2 loops are MNHEY and SMNVEV. Trimming accounts for 8 bases at V and 1 base at J, while the number of junction bases matched to no gene is 9. The cysteine opens and the phenylalanine closes a CDR3 of 15 amino acids. The entry retains the CDR3 DNA only, 45 bases that are in frame from base 1. In regard to this clone: Its antigen has not been determined. Nothing much larger sits one base from this clone, and base qualities are not available.

Inclusion was restricted to participants for whom at least one PBMC sample before ART initiation and at least two post-ART samples were available. Every participant with HIV received treatment in the United States of America. Before DNA extraction, cryopreserved samples of roughly 0.85-10 million PBMC were thawed and washed. At the time of the earliest PBMC sample, participants with HIV were aged between roughly 20 and 55 years. PBMC samples were contributed by each participant from 1-4 timepoints before ART initiation and 2-8 timepoints after ART initiation, with a median of 7 samples. Serial HIV viral load, CD4+ T-cell count, ART history and demographic data were obtained for every participant. Using a Qiagen kit on a QIAcube, genomic DNA was extracted from unsorted PBMC, with samples processed in batches of 12. On the study overall, not on this receptor specifically: Unsorted PBMC were profiled instead of sorted CD4+ and CD8+ T cells because pre-ART samples had limited cell numbers. ART initiation was associated with a significant increase in TRB diversity, but diversity stayed significantly below transplant donor controls even after long-term ART. Inferences about post-ART repertoire changes were limited because no data were available on ART adherence, viral resistance or therapy changes. Expanded TRB clones identified before ART initiation dominated the repertoire across all time points, though the dominance fluctuated and decreased in many PLHIV after ART. HIV repertoires had narrower CDR3 length ranges than controls, and the network structure suggested an antigen-experienced repertoire that shifted only slightly toward naive after ART. Samples dated from the mid-2000s to the late 2010s, and the ART regimens used may be less effective than current ones. Owing to limited PBMC availability, only the TCR beta chain was sequenced, without alpha chain pairing.

The immunoSEQ hsTCRB v3.0 assay was used at survey level resolution for TRB variable region sequencing. A depth of about 40,000-55,000 T-cell genomes per sample was targeted for TRB sequencing. TRB libraries were pooled and sequenced on an Illumina MiSeq using a v3 150-cycle kit. The published analysis was carried out like this. Repertoire analysis was run in R within a reproducible Nextflow workflow that covered QC, data transformation and analysis. LymphoSeq2, an R package for exploring AIRR-Seq data, was used to implement the custom analyses. A few samples that yielded fewer than 5000 total TRB sequences were excluded, so that more than 150 HIV repertoires were analyzed. Among the 188 retained HIV repertoires, 55 to 65 were collected before ART initiation and 120 to 130 were collected after ART initiation. Each repertoire was downsampled to 5000 TRB nucleotide sequences, and summary statistics were averaged across 100 downsampling iterations. The analysis kept only TRB sequences whose CDR3 regions were at least seven amino acids long. A Shannon entropy-derived clonality score and the Gini coefficient were used to measure diversity. Repertoire networks linked the top 5000 CDR3 amino acid sequences whenever two sequences differed by an edit distance of one. For TRB CDR3 amino acid sequences, GLIPH2 was used to predict antigen specificity groups and MHC restriction. To flag known associations with CMV, EBV, HIV or tissue antigens, CDR3 amino acid sequences were compared against VDJdb and McPAS-TCR. Pre-ART, post-ART and control groups were compared with Wilcoxon signed-rank tests and Holm-Bonferroni correction. TCRdb carries this immuneACCESS record with in-frame sequences only. Its versions omit some clonotypes, under half of them owing to an unresolved V gene in the studies checked, with the rest unexplained. V and J calls plus clone size are reproduced from that table; the DNA served to infer D and trimming. This sample gives roughly 18,000 clones in total; around 91% of them show up just once. The biggest ten clones account for around 9.1% of the sample.

The rearranged segments are TRBV27 and TRBJ2-5; TRBD2 agrees with 8 junctional bases. The TCR was taken from a man aged 50-60 years with HIV. The sequences come from unsorted PBMCs, collected 4.2 years after starting antiretroviral therapy. The nucleotides read TGTGCCAGCGGTAACGGGGCGGGGGGCCAAGAGACCCAGTACTTC. This translates into CASGNGAGGQETQYF.